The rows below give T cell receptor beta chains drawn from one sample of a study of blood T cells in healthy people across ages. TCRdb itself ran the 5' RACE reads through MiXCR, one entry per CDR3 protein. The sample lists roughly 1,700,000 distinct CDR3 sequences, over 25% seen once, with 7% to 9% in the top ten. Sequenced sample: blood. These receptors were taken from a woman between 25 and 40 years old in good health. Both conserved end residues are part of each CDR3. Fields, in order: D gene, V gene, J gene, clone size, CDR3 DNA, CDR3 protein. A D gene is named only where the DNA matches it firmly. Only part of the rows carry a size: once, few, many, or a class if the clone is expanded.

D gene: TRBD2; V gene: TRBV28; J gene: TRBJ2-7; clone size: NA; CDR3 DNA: TGTGCCAGCAGTTTAACGACTAGCGGGAGAGGCTACGAGCAGTACTTC; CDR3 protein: CASSLTTSGRGYEQYF
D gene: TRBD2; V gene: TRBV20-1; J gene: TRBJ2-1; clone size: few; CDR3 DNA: TGCAGTGCTAGAGGTTCACGGACTAGCGGGAGGAATGAGCAGTTCTTC; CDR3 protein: CSARGSRTSGRNEQFF
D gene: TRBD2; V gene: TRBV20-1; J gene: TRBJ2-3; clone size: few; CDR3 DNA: TGCAGTGCTACTTCCCTCGGGACTAGGCGGGAAGATACGCAGTATTTT; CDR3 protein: CSATSLGTRREDTQYF
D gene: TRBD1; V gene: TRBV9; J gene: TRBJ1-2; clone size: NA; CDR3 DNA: TGTGCCAGCAGCTCATCCTCAACAAACCGGGACAGAAGCACCTTC; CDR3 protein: CASSSSSTNRDRSTF
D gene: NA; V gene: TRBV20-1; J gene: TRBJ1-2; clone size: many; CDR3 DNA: TGCAGTGCTACCGACAGCAACTATGGCTACACCTTC; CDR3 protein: CSATDSNYGYTF
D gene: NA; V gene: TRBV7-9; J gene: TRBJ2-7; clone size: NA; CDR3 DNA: TGTGCCAGCAGCTTAGTCCGACAGTCCATAGACGAGCAGTACTTC; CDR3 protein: CASSLVRQSIDEQYF
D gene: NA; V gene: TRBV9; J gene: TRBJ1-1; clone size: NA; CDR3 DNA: TGTGCCAGCAGCCCCCTAGGGGGGCCCACTGAAGCTTTCTTT; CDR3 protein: CASSPLGGPTEAFF
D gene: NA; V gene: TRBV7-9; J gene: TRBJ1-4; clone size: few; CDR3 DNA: TGTGCCAGCAGCTTAGGGGTCGGGTCTGCTAATGAAAAACTGTTTTTT; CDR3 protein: CASSLGVGSANEKLFF
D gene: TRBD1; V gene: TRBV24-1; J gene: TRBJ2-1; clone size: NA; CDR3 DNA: TGTGCCACCAGTGATTGGGACAGGGGTGTTATGAATGAGCAGTTCTTC; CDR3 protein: CATSDWDRGVMNEQFF
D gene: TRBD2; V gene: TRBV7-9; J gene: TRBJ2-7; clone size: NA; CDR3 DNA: TGTGCCAGCAGCAGCGGGATGGGTTCGCACGAGCAGTACTTC; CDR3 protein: CASSSGMGSHEQYF
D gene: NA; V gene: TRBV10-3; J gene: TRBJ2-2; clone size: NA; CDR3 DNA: TGTGCCATACAACGTAGCGGGGAGCTGTTTTTT; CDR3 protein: CAIQRSGELFF
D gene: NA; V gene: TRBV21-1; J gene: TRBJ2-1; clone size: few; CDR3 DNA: TGTGCCAGCAGCAAAGAGCAGTGCGAAACCTACAATGAGCAGTTCTTC; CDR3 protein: CASSKEQCETYNEQFF